This entry features one TCR beta chain sequence. Trimming stripped 8 bases from V and 0 bases from J, with 5 bases between. This CDR3 is 13 amino acids long. The V gene's germline CDR1 is LGHNT and CDR2 FRNRAP. Using immunoSEQ multiplex PCR, the repertoire was profiled, and TCRdb retains in-frame clones only, with some absent. The sample holds about 150,000 clones, about 86% seen once. This entry is derived from a study of blood T cell repertoires in COVID-19. Participants, 18 to 89 years old, spanned around 26 US areas. Two negative PCRs, clearance, or symptom resolution characterized the recovered Cohort 3 donors.

This sequence joins TRBV12-5 and TRBJ2-6; no definite D call. Sequences were obtained from PBMCs or T cells enriched from blood (not recorded which). This TCR derives from a middle-aged man who had recovered from COVID-19. The CDR3, as DNA: TGTGCTAGTTGCAGCTCTGGGGCCAACGTCCTGACTTTC. Amino acid sequence: CASCSSGANVLTF.